The 29 T cell receptor beta chains reported below all come from one sample, sequenced in a study of T cell clonality in common variable immunodeficiency. Using immunoSEQ multiplex PCR, the repertoire was profiled, and TCRdb retains in-frame clones only, with some absent. The sample contains around 39,000 clones, none occurring once; approximately 0.94% lies in the top ten. The sequenced sample was peripheral blood mononuclear cells. The receptors shown here come from a person between 18 and 75 years old in good health.

This clone was counted ten times or more. The read ends 3 residues shy of where the CDR3 ends; the end is completed using the germline J gene. The J gene is TRBJ2-1, the V gene TRBV6-2 or TRBV6-3, with TRBD2 as a possible D gene (5 bases). Trimming removed 0 bases from V and 5 bases from J, with 8 bases in between. Germline V lookup: CDR1 MNHEY, CDR2 SVGEGT. This CDR3 comprises 14 residues. The CDR3 bases that were read are TGTGCCAGCAGTTACTCCCGAGGGCACAATGAG. This sequence encodes CASSYSRGHNE. The full CDR3 reads CASSYSRGHNEQFF.

This clone is medium-sized by share. The read halts 3 residues ahead of the CDR3 end, with the missing end drawn from the germline J gene. The chain joins TRBV6-1 to TRBJ2-3; D not certain. The CDR3 runs 13 residues. Trimming removed 4 bases at V and 3 bases at J, with 8 bases between. Germline CDR1 MNHNS, CDR2 SASEGT. CDR3 sequence: CASSVPGTDTQYF. The CDR3 bases that were read are TGTGCCAGCAGTGTCCCCGGGACAGATACG.

This clone was recorded at least ten times. The read is 3 residues too short to cover the CDR3 end, so that end is filled in from the germline J gene. The chain uses TRBV29-1 and TRBJ1-2; 7 bases are shared with TRBD1. The CDR3 has 15 residues. CDR1 is SQVTM, CDR2 ANQGSEA, per germline. V trimming: 2 bases; J trimming: 5 bases; junction bases outside the gene matches: 11. Incomplete CDR3 DNA: TGCAGCGTTGAATCTTTTGCCGGGACAGTATATGGC. Its translation: CSVESFAGTVYG. The CDR3 in full is CSVESFAGTVYGYTF.

This clone was recorded at least ten times. The observed sequence ends 3 residues before the CDR3 terminus, with the missing tail filled in from the germline J gene. Other DNA sequences from this sample encode an identical CDR3 as well. The chain carries TRBV5-1 and TRBJ2-5; 13 bases match TRBD2. This CDR3 is built from 16 residues. V gave up 0 bases and J gave up 2 bases; unmatched junction bases: 1. The V gene's germline CDR1 is SGHRS and CDR2 YFSETQ. The CDR3 sequence is CASSLGTSGGQETQYF. CDR3 DNA (partial): TGCGCCAGCAGCTTGGGGACTAGCGGGGGACAAGAGACC.

This clone was seen ten or more times. The read terminates 3 residues before the CDR3 end, so the remaining end is supplied by the germline J gene. The chain uses TRBV5-1 and TRBJ2-7; the D is unclear. CDR3 size: 14 residues. The V end lost 5 bases, the J end lost 3 bases, and 15 bases lay between the germline ends. CDR1 is SGHRS, CDR2 YFSETQ, per germline. CDR3: CASSPRPSLYEQYF. The CDR3 bases that were read are TGCGCCAGCAGTCCGAGGCCATCCCTCTACGAG.

This clone was counted at least ten times. At one of its ends the junction is not consistent with the germline gene, which may arise from a read error. The CDR3 end is not reached by the read, which stops 3 residues before it; the germline J gene fills it in. The gene calls are TRBV7-7 and TRBJ2-1, with 7 bases lining up with TRBD2. Per the germline V gene, CDR1 is SSHAT and CDR2 is FNYEAQ (reference sequence). CDR3 length: 16 amino acids. The CDR3 region is CASSLEGGSSYNEQFF. The part of the CDR3 DNA that was read is TGTGCTAGCAGCTTAGAAGGCGGGAGCTCCTACAATGAG.

This clone was seen many times. From the germline J gene comes the end of the CDR3, since the read stops 3 residues before it. The V and J genes are TRBV5-1 and TRBJ2-1; D remains unclear. This CDR3 contains 15 residues. Germline V lookup: CDR1 SGHRS, CDR2 YFSETQ. V lost 0 bases to trimming and J lost 4 bases, with 11 bases between them. The CDR3 bases that were read are TGCGCCAGCAGCTTGGTTCCTAATATTTACAATGAG. Protein: CASSLVPNIYNE. The whole CDR3 sequence is CASSLVPNIYNEQFF.

In this sample, this clone turned up many times. The CDR3 DNA, read in part, is TGTGCCAGCAGTCCCGGGGGACTCGGCACAGATACG. It translates to CASSPGGLGTDT. The full CDR3 is CASSPGGLGTDTQYF. The V gene is TRBV12-3 or TRBV12-4, the J gene TRBJ2-3; a weak D match, TRBD2 (6 bases). Read coverage stops 3 residues before the CDR3 terminus; the germline J gene supplies the remainder. V shed 5 bases and J shed 1 base, with 13 bases lying between them. This CDR3 region has 15 residues.

This clone came up many times. The read finishes 3 residues shy of the CDR3 end, and the germline J gene is used to complete it. The chain links TRBV7-9 to TRBJ1-2; D not certain. V gave up 4 bases and J gave up 6 bases, with 18 bases separating them. Per germline, CDR1 SEHNR and CDR2 FQNEAQ (reference sequence). This CDR3 has 15 residues. The CDR3 bases that were read are TGTGCCAGCAGCTCACCACTCTTACCGCCCCATGGC. Translating gives CASSSPLLPPHG. The whole CDR3 sequence is CASSSPLLPPHGYTF.

Ten or more counts support this clone. The read comes to an end 3 residues before the CDR3 does, leaving the germline J gene to fill in the end. This chain joins TRBV30 and TRBJ1-1; D is perhaps TRBD1 (5 bases). Trimming removed 0 bases from V and 5 bases from J, with 22 bases in between. The CDR3 length is 17 residues. Germline CDR1 is GTSNPN and CDR2 is SVGIG (reference sequence). The CDR3 loop reads CAWSVVGLGALGTEAFF. The covered CDR3 bases are TGTGCCTGGAGTGTGGTTGGTCTTGGGGCACTTGGGACTGAA.

This clone was recorded many times. One end of the junction fails to match germline, which may point to a read error. The observed sequence ends 3 residues before the CDR3 terminus, with the missing tail filled in from the germline J gene. The chain combines TRBV4-2 with TRBJ1-5; D ambiguous. The CDR3 extends over 13 amino acids. The germline V gene encodes CDR1 LGHNA and CDR2 YNFKEQ. This chain's CDR3 is CASSQGRDQPQHF. The CDR3 DNA, read in part, is TGCGCCAGCAGCCAAGGGCGGGATCAGCCC.

This clone appeared many times. The observed sequence ends 3 residues before the CDR3 terminus, with the missing tail filled in from the germline J gene. This sequence joins TRBV19 and TRBJ2-1; 10 nucleotides match TRBD1. The germline V gene encodes CDR1 LNHDA and CDR2 SQIVND (reference sequence). The J segment lost 8 bases and the V segment lost 6 bases, leaving 13 bases of the junction unmatched. This CDR3 comprises 16 residues. CDR3 sequence: CASSRKRTGGWDEQFF. CDR3 DNA (partial): TGTGCCAGTAGCCGAAAGAGGACAGGGGGGTGGGATGAG.

At least ten counts were recorded for this clone. The sequenced CDR3 bases are TGTGCCAGCAGCTTAGCGCGTGACAATGAG. Translation: CASSLARDNE. The whole CDR3 region reads CASSLARDNEQFF. The chain is built from TRBV7-2 and TRBJ2-1; no reliable D call. Read coverage stops 3 residues before the CDR3 terminus; the germline J gene supplies the remainder. Trimming cost V 0 bases and J 5 bases, with 5 bases left between them. This CDR3 contains 13 residues. The V gene's germline CDR1 is SGHTA and CDR2 FQGNSA.

The sample holds many counts of this clone. A read error may produce the germline difference seen at one junction end. The read ends 3 residues shy of where the CDR3 ends; the end is completed using the germline J gene. This chain uses TRBV4-2 with TRBJ2-1; TRBD2 agrees at 14 bases. The CDR3 runs 17 residues. CDR1 is LGHNA and CDR2 is YNFKEQ in the germline V gene. Partial CDR3 DNA: TGCGCCAGCAGCCAAGGAGTTGGGACTAGCGGGAGAAATGAG. Its protein is CASSQGVGTSGRNE. The full CDR3 protein is CASSQGVGTSGRNEQFF.

At least ten counts were recorded for this clone. The CDR3 goes on 3 residues after the read ends, and that part is filled in from the germline J gene. The chain uses TRBV19 and TRBJ2-3; 10 bases agree with TRBD1. CDR3 length: 15 residues. Trimming took 3 bases from V and 7 from J; bases not matched to a gene: 7. Germline CDR1 and CDR2: LNHDA and SQIVND (reference sequence). CDR3 in amino acids: CASSIFRDRGNTQYF. The CDR3 DNA, read in part, is TGTGCCAGTAGTATCTTCAGGGACAGGGGAAATACG.

This clone was detected many times. The missing CDR3 end, 3 residues past where the read stops, is filled in from the germline J gene. V gene TRBV6-1 combines with J gene TRBJ2-1, with 7 nucleotides matching TRBD1. This CDR3 is 15 amino acids long. The V and J ends lost 3 bases and 3 bases, in that order; junction bases with no gene match: 5. Germline V gene lookup returns CDR1 MNHNS and CDR2 SASEGT. Incomplete CDR3 DNA: TGTGCCAGCAGTGATGAGGGGGCCTACTACAATGAG. It encodes CASSDEGAYYNE. The whole CDR3 sequence reads CASSDEGAYYNEQFF.

By its share, this clone is medium-sized. The read terminates 3 residues ahead of where the CDR3 ends, so the germline J gene completes it. This chain links TRBV10-3 with TRBJ1-1; D is possibly TRBD1 (6 bases). The CDR3 spans 14 residues. Between the trimmed V and J ends, which lost 8 bases and 1 base, there was a span of 14 bases. Germline V gives CDR1 ENHRY, CDR2 SYGVKD. CDR3 sequence reads: CAIGKPGQNTEAFF. CDR3 DNA (partial): TGTGCCATCGGAAAACCGGGACAGAACACTGAA.

This clone was detected many times. Coverage ceases 3 residues before the CDR3 finishes, and the germline J gene fills in the end. This chain links TRBV6-2 or TRBV6-3 with TRBJ2-3; 8 bases align to TRBD2. Germline V gene lookup returns CDR1 MNHEY and CDR2 SVGEGT. The CDR3 spans 14 residues. J lost 7 bases, V lost 5 bases, and 8 bases had no gene match. The part of the CDR3 DNA that was read is TGTGCCAGCAGTCCCGGGACTAGAAAGAATACG. It encodes CASSPGTRKNT. In full, the CDR3 is CASSPGTRKNTQYF.

This clone was counted many times. The read finishes 3 residues shy of the CDR3 end, and the germline J gene is used to complete it. The chain employs TRBV20-1 and TRBJ2-5; 9 nucleotides align to TRBD2. CDR1 and CDR2 (germline): DFQATT, SNEGSKA (reference sequence). CDR3 length: 19 amino acids. With 0 bases clipped from V and 5 bases from J, the junction kept 19 bases outside the gene matches. CDR3 bases read: TGCAGTGCTAGAGACCTCGTGGGCGGGAGGGCCCCCTCGACGGAGACC. It yields the protein CSARDLVGGRAPSTET. The whole CDR3 sequence reads CSARDLVGGRAPSTETQYF.

This clone showed up many times. The CDR3 goes on 3 residues after the read ends, and that part is filled in from the germline J gene. The chain is built from TRBV5-4 and TRBJ2-3; tentatively, D is TRBD2 (6 bases). In germline, CDR1 is SGHNT, CDR2 YYREEE (reference sequence). V was cut by 0 bases and J by 6 bases, with 14 bases left in between. The CDR3 is made up of 15 amino acids. CDR3 DNA (partial): TGTGCCAGCAGCTTGGGGGCTAGCGACCCGGATACG. Protein product: CASSLGASDPDT. The entire CDR3 reads CASSLGASDPDTQYF.

This clone was seen many times. The missing CDR3 end, 3 residues past where the read stops, is filled in from the germline J gene. This chain joins TRBV7-2 and TRBJ1-2; 9 bases fit TRBD1. J was trimmed by 2 bases and V by 3 bases; bases with no gene match: 1. Germline V lookup: CDR1 SGHTA, CDR2 FQGNSA. This CDR3 contains 14 residues. The CDR3 bases that were read are TGTGCCAGCAGCTTCGACAGGGGGAACTATGGC. Protein: CASSFDRGNYG. The full-length CDR3 reads as CASSFDRGNYGYTF.

This clone occurred many times. The sequence runs out 3 residues before the end of the CDR3; the remainder is reconstructed from the germline J gene. The V gene is TRBV7-2, the J gene TRBJ1-2, with a possible D match to TRBD1 (6 bases). Germline V gene data show CDR1 as SGHTA and CDR2 as FQGNSA. CDR3 size: 15 residues. V lost 5 bases to trimming and J lost 4 bases, with 17 bases between them. The CDR3 spells CASSLITGIGYGYTF. The DNA read from the CDR3 is TGTGCCAGCAGCCTTATCACAGGGATCGGCTATGGC.

This clone was picked up many times. The read halts 3 residues ahead of the CDR3 end, with the missing end drawn from the germline J gene. This sequence joins TRBV5-5 and TRBJ1-1; unclear D gene. V was clipped by 2 bases and J by 0 bases, with 8 bases between them. The CDR3 is 14 amino acids. CDR1 is SGHKS and CDR2 is YYEKEE in the germline V gene (reference sequence). The chain's CDR3 is CASSFYFMNTEAFF. CDR3 bases read: TGTGCCAGCAGCTTTTATTTTATGAACACTGAA.

This clone was picked up many times. The missing CDR3 end, 3 residues past where the read stops, is filled in from the germline J gene. V gene TRBV2 combines with J gene TRBJ1-5; 11 bases align to TRBD1. V trimming: 10 bases; J trimming: 1 base; junction bases outside the gene matches: 6. The CDR3 extends over 15 amino acids. Germline V gene data show CDR1 as SNHLY and CDR2 as FYNNEI. CDR3 amino acids: CAISGQGASNQPQHF. The DNA read from the CDR3 is TGTGCCATATCCGGACAGGGGGCGAGCAATCAGCCC.

This clone has a count of ten or more. CDR3 DNA, as far as it was read: TGCGCCAGCAGCTTGGGACAGAGAGAAGAGACC. It codes for CASSLGQREET. The whole CDR3 protein reads CASSLGQREETQYF. The chain has TRBV5-1 and TRBJ2-5; TRBD1 is a possible D gene (5 bases). From the germline J gene comes the end of the CDR3, since the read stops 3 residues before it. The CDR3 contains 14 residues. The V end was cut by 0 bases, the J end by 3 bases, with 9 bases between. CDR1 SGHRS and CDR2 YFSETQ come from the germline V gene.

This clone came up many times. The CDR3 end falls 3 residues outside the read, so it is completed with the germline J gene. The chain links TRBV2 to TRBJ1-2; D is perhaps TRBD1 (5 bases). Germline V gene lookup returns CDR1 SNHLY and CDR2 FYNNEI. V lost 6 bases to trimming and J lost 3 bases, with 14 bases between them. The CDR3 spans 14 residues. The sequenced CDR3 bases are TGTGCCAGCAGAACGGACAATATTGACTATGGC. Its translation is CASRTDNIDYG. The CDR3 in its entirety is CASRTDNIDYGYTF.

The table lists this clone with many counts. Sequencing ends 3 residues short of the CDR3 end; the germline J gene provides the rest. This sequence joins TRBV20-1 and TRBJ1-1; tentative D call: TRBD1 (5 bases). The germline V gene has CDR1 DFQATT and CDR2 SNEGSKA (reference sequence). This CDR3 has 13 residues. V lost 3 bases to trimming and J lost 1 base, with 9 bases between them. The DNA read from the CDR3 is TGCAGTGCTAGGGGGGACTGGAACACTGAA. This translates into CSARGDWNTE. The CDR3 reads in full as CSARGDWNTEAFF.

This clone has at least ten counts. The CDR3 goes on 3 residues after the read ends, and that part is filled in from the germline J gene. This chain joins TRBV7-2 and TRBJ2-1; the match to TRBD1 covers 8 bases. The CDR3 runs 14 residues. The V gene end was trimmed by 7 bases and the J gene end by 4 bases; junction bases not matched to a gene: 6. Germline V gene data show CDR1 as SGHTA and CDR2 as FQGNSA. CDR3 DNA, as far as it was read: TGTGCCAGCAACCGGGACAGGACGTACAATGAG. This codes for CASNRDRTYNE. The full CDR3 reads CASNRDRTYNEQFF.

This clone was seen repeatedly, ten times or more. The covered CDR3 bases are TGCAGTGCTAGAGATTATCACAGGGGCAATTCACCC. This sequence encodes CSARDYHRGNSP. The whole CDR3 sequence reads CSARDYHRGNSPLHF. The chain links TRBV20-1 to TRBJ1-6; 7 bases map to TRBD1. The read is 3 residues too short to cover the CDR3 end, so that end is filled in from the germline J gene. V dropped 0 bases and J dropped 7; count of bases not matched to a gene: 6. Germline V gene data show CDR1 as DFQATT and CDR2 as SNEGSKA (reference sequence). The CDR3 contains 15 residues.